Listed below are T cell receptor beta chains from one sample, sequenced in a study of cytomegalovirus exposure and HLA in healthy donors. Repertoires were generated with immunoSEQ multiplex PCR, while TCRdb's copy carries only in-frame clones and drops some. The table shows over 20,000 clones, with approximately 70% occurring only once. Sequencing used PBMCs. All receptors derive from a woman aged 45 to 65 in good health and CMV-seronegative. The CDR3 runs from the conserved cysteine through the conserved F or W. The D gene is left open where the match is weak. A clone size is listed for some rows: how often the clone was seen (once, few, many), or a class if it is expanded.

TRBJ2-4 | NA | NA | TRBV28 | TGTGCCAGCAGTTCCCCGGGACAAGCAATAAACAACATTCAGTACTTC | CASSSPGQAINNIQYF
TRBJ1-4 | NA | NA | TRBV5-6 | TGTGCCAGCAGCTACCGAGGGAAACTGTTTTTT | CASSYRGKLFF
TRBJ1-1 | NA | NA | TRBV5-4 | TGTGCCAGCAGCTTTTTAACTGAAGCTTTCTTT | CASSFLTEAFF
TRBJ1-5 | NA | TRBD1 | TRBV7-2 | TGTGCCAGCAGCGCCCCGGGACAGGGAAGAGATCAGCCCCAGCATTTT | CASSAPGQGRDQPQHF
TRBJ2-3 | NA | TRBD2 | TRBV27 | TGTGCCAGCAGTTTATCCGGGACTACTAACCAGTATTTT | CASSLSGTTNQYF
TRBJ1-5 | NA | NA | TRBV6-1 | TGTGCCAGCCGAACGGGGGTAGCAATTCAGCCCCAGCATTTT | CASRTGVAIQPQHF
TRBJ1-2 | few | NA | TRBV5-4 | TGTGCCAGCAGCGTAACAGGGTCGATCGGCTACACCTTC | CASSVTGSIGYTF
TRBJ2-1 | NA | TRBD1 | TRBV14 | TGTGCCAGCAGCCAGGCGATCGGGACAGGGGGATACAATGAGCAGTTCTTC | CASSQAIGTGGYNEQFF
TRBJ1-2 | NA | NA | TRBV6-5 | TGTGCCAGCAGTTACACAGCTTACGTGGATCTCTATGGCTACACCTTC | CASSYTAYVDLYGYTF
TRBJ1-2 | NA | NA | TRBV19 | TGTGCCAGTAGTCGGGCGGGGGACTATGGCTACACCTTC | CASSRAGDYGYTF
TRBJ1-1 | NA | NA | TRBV10-1 | TGCGCCAGCAGTGTTAGGGGGAACACTGAAGCTTTCTTT | CASSVRGNTEAFF
TRBJ2-1 | NA | NA | TRBV29-1 | TGCAGCGTCCCCGGAGAGGGGCAGTTCTTC | CSVPGEGQFF
TRBJ2-6 | NA | NA | TRBV7-9 | TGTGCCAGCAGCCCCCCCGCGGGGGCCAACGTCCTGACTTTC | CASSPPAGANVLTF
TRBJ2-7 | once | NA | TRBV10-3 | TGTGCCATCAGTGGGGCAGAAGGACTCCAGTACTTC | CAISGAEGLQYF
TRBJ2-5 | NA | NA | TRBV19 | TGTGCCAGTAGTTTAAATCCCGGGGAGACCCAGTACTTC | CASSLNPGETQYF
TRBJ2-3 | NA | NA | TRBV5-6 | TGTGCCAGTCATTCGACTTTTTCCACAGATACGCAGTATTTT | CASHSTFSTDTQYF
TRBJ1-1 | once | NA | TRBV6-6 | TGTGCCAGCAGTTACTCGAATAGGGGCTCTGAAGCTTTCTTT | CASSYSNRGSEAFF
TRBJ2-5 | NA | NA | TRBV15 | TGTGCCACCAGCGGCAGTCCGAGGGAGACCCAGTACTTC | CATSGSPRETQYF
TRBJ2-2 | NA | NA | TRBV4-1 | TGCGCCAGCAGCCCTCGGGGTAGCCCTTCCGGGGAGCTGTTTTTT | CASSPRGSPSGELFF
TRBJ2-7 | NA | TRBD1 | TRBV7-7 | TGTGCTAGCAGCTTGGAGAGGGGGCGGGAGCAGTACTTC | CASSLERGREQYF
TRBJ2-3 | NA | TRBD2 | TRBV10-3 | TGTGCCATCAGTGCTAGCGGGGCGAGCGATACGCAGTATTTT | CAISASGASDTQYF
TRBJ2-3 | NA | TRBD2 | TRBV11-2 | TGTGCCAGCAGCTCGCCATTAGCGGGGCGCACAGATACGCAGTATTTT | CASSSPLAGRTDTQYF
TRBJ1-2 | NA | NA | TRBV10-3 | TGTGCCATCAGTGATTCCCTCCAGGGAGGAGGCACCTTC | CAISDSLQGGGTF
TRBJ1-1 | NA | NA | TRBV5-1 | TGCGCCAGCCATCCTCTGGCAGGAAGACGAGCTGAAGCTTTCTTT | CASHPLAGRRAEAFF
TRBJ2-3 | NA | NA | TRBV5-4 | TGTGCCAGCAGCTTAGCGGCTACTCAATCTAACGCAGATACGCAGTATTTT | CASSLAATQSNADTQYF
TRBJ1-1 | NA | NA | TRBV6-5 | TGTGCCAGCAGTTACTCGATGTCTATAAACACTGAAGCTTTCTTT | CASSYSMSINTEAFF
TRBJ1-5 | NA | TRBD1 | TRBV25-1 | TGTGCCAGCAGTGGGACAGGTTATAGCAATCAGCCCCAGCATTTT | CASSGTGYSNQPQHF
TRBJ2-3 | NA | NA | TRBV2 | TGTGCCAGCAGCCTAGTCACAGATACGCAGTATTTT | CASSLVTDTQYF
TRBJ1-6 | NA | NA | TRBV6-1 | TGTGCCAGCAGTGACAGGGGCTCGAGTAATTCACCCCTCCACTTT | CASSDRGSSNSPLHF
TRBJ2-7 | NA | NA | TRBV10-3 | TGTGCCATCAGTGAGTTGCGGGGCTCCTACGAGCAGTACTTC | CAISELRGSYEQYF
TRBJ1-5 | NA | NA | TRBV14 | TGTGCCAGCAGCGATCAGGGCAGGGGCAATCAGCCCCAGCATTTT | CASSDQGRGNQPQHF
TRBJ1-1 | NA | NA | TRBV5-8 | TGTGCCAGCAGCGACCTGTGGGGAGGAGGTGAAGCTTTCTTT | CASSDLWGGGEAFF
TRBJ2-3 | few | TRBD2 | TRBV29-1 | TGCAGCGTTTCGGGGGGGTCGACAGATACGCAGTATTTT | CSVSGGSTDTQYF
TRBJ1-2 | NA | TRBD1 | TRBV6-5 | TGTGCCAGCAGTACGGACAGGAAAAGCTATGGCTACACCTTC | CASSTDRKSYGYTF
TRBJ2-1 | NA | TRBD2 | TRBV6-1 | TGTGCCAGCAAGGTAGCGGGGGGCCCTGGCTATGAGCAGTTCTTC | CASKVAGGPGYEQFF
TRBJ2-7 | NA | TRBD1 | TRBV29-1 | TGCAGCGTTACCGGACAGGGAGGCCGGGACGAGCAGTACTTC | CSVTGQGGRDEQYF
TRBJ2-3 | once | TRBD2 | TRBV28 | TGTGCCAGCAGACCGGGGGGAAGTCCAGATACGCAGTATTTT | CASRPGGSPDTQYF
TRBJ2-7 | NA | NA | TRBV2 | TGTGCCAGCAGTGTTTACAACGAGCAGTACTTC | CASSVYNEQYF
TRBJ2-5 | NA | NA | TRBV7-6 | TGTGCCAGCAGCTTAGGGGTATCAAGGGGAGAGACCCAGTACTTC | CASSLGVSRGETQYF
TRBJ2-7 | few | NA | TRBV29-1 | TGCAGCGTTGGCAGCCCGCAGGACGAGCAGTACTTC | CSVGSPQDEQYF
TRBJ1-6 | NA | NA | TRBV7-2 | TGTGCCAGCAGCCCCAGGCCGTATTCACCCCTCCACTTT | CASSPRPYSPLHF
TRBJ1-2 | once | NA | TRBV7-8 | TGTGCCAGCAGCTTAATGGACAGCAACTATGGCTACACCTTC | CASSLMDSNYGYTF
TRBJ1-2 | once | TRBD1 | TRBV27 | TGTGCCAGCGCCTGGACAGGGAGAAGGGAGGGCTACACCTTC | CASAWTGRREGYTF
TRBJ2-1 | NA | TRBD1 | TRBV28 | TGTGCCAGCAGTTTGTCGACAGGGGGGGACAATGAGCAGTTCTTC | CASSLSTGGDNEQFF
TRBJ1-5 | NA | TRBD1 | TRBV29-1 | TGCAGCGTTGCGGACAGGAGCAATCAGCCCCAGCATTTT | CSVADRSNQPQHF
TRBJ2-2 | few | NA | TRBV6-1 | TGTGCCACCCACTGGCAGGGCTCAAACACCGGGGAGCTGTTTTTT | CATHWQGSNTGELFF
TRBJ1-2 | NA | TRBD1 | TRBV6-5 | TGTGCCAGCAAGGGGACAGGGGGAGGCTATGGCTACACCTTC | CASKGTGGGYGYTF
TRBJ1-1 | NA | TRBD1 | TRBV29-1 | TGCAGCGTTTCTACAGGGGGCCGGAACACTGAAGCTTTCTTT | CSVSTGGRNTEAFF
TRBJ2-1 | NA | TRBD2 | TRBV5-1 | TGCGCCAGCAGCTTGGGCGGGGGAAGCTCCTACAATGAGCAGTTCTTC | CASSLGGGSSYNEQFF
TRBJ1-5 | NA | NA | TRBV7-8 | TGTGCCAGCAGCCCCGGAACGGGGGGCGGTCAGCCCCAGCATTTT | CASSPGTGGGQPQHF
TRBJ1-2 | NA | NA | TRBV6-5 | TGTGCCAGCAGTCAGAGTGACGACAGCTATGGCTACACCTTC | CASSQSDDSYGYTF
TRBJ1-1 | NA | TRBD1 | TRBV5-6 | TGTGCCAGCGGCGACAGGGCAATAGGGTACACTGAAGCTTTCTTT | CASGDRAIGYTEAFF
TRBJ2-3 | NA | NA | TRBV18 | TGTGCCAGCTCACCACCGGCTGCCACAGATACGCAGTATTTT | CASSPPAATDTQYF
TRBJ1-2 | NA | NA | TRBV6-6 | TGTGCCAGCAGTTACTCGGAGGGCAGTGAAGGCTACACCTTC | CASSYSEGSEGYTF
TRBJ1-3 | NA | NA | TRBV6-5 | TGTGCCAGCAGTTATGGAGCGGGGAGAAACACCATATATTTT | CASSYGAGRNTIYF